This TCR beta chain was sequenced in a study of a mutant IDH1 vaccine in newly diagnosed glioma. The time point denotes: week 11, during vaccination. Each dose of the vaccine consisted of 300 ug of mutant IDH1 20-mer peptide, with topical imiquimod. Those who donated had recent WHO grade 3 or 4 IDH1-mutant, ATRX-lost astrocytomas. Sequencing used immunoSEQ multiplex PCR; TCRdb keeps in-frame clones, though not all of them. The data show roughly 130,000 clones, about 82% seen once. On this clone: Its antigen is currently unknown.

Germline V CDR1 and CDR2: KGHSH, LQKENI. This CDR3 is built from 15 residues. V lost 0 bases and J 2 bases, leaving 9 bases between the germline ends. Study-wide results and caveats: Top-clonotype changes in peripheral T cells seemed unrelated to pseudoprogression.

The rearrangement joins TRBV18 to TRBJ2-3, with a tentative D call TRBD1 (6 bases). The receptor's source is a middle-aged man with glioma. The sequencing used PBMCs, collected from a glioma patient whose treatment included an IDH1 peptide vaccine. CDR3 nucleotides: TGTGCCAGCTCACCACCGCAGGGGTTCACAGATACGCAGTATTTT. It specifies CASSPPQGFTDTQYF.